A selection of T cell receptor beta chains follows, all from one sample in a study of T cells after yellow fever vaccination. TCRdb re-called the 5' RACE reads with MiXCR, one entry per CDR3 protein. The repertoire holds 46,000 or so distinct CDR3 sequences, with 6% to 7% as singletons. Sequenced material: PBMCs, either bulk or a sorted T-cell subset (CD4+, CD8+, memory, or dextramer-sorted; not recorded which), taken 45 days after the yellow fever booster vaccination. The receptors here all came from a man younger than 40 who received the YFV17D yellow fever vaccine. Each CDR3 is given with its conserved first and last residue. D genes are given only for firm matches. Rows give clone size only sometimes, using once, few, many, or a class for an expanded clone.

j_call clone_size v_call d_call cdr3_aa cdr3_nt
TRBJ1-1 many TRBV4-3 NA CASSQDKEKGGSEAFF TGCGCCAGCAGCCAAGATAAGGAAAAGGGAGGGTCTGAAGCTTTCTTT
TRBJ2-5 NA TRBV12-3/TRBV12-4 NA CASSPEGEGTQYF TGTGCCAGCAGCCCCGAGGGGGAAGGGACCCAGTACTTC
TRBJ2-1 many TRBV7-8 NA CASSLDRGRENEQFF TGTGCCAGCAGCTTAGATAGGGGGCGGGAAAATGAGCAGTTCTTC
TRBJ2-7 many TRBV20-1 NA CSASVGTLDEQYF TGCAGTGCTAGCGTAGGGACCCTGGACGAGCAGTACTTC
TRBJ2-2 NA TRBV9 NA CASSVSGAPTGELFF TGTGCCAGCAGCGTATCAGGTGCTCCCACCGGGGAGCTGTTTTTT
TRBJ1-1 NA TRBV7-9 TRBD1 CASSGEGAPWLRAFF TGTGCCAGCAGCGGAGAGGGGGCACCCTGGTTAAGAGCTTTCTTT
TRBJ2-6 many TRBV6-4 NA CASSEESGSGANVLTF TGTGCCAGCAGTGAGGAATCCGGGTCTGGGGCCAACGTCCTGACTTTC
TRBJ2-2 many TRBV29-1 NA CSAGGTTTGELFF TGCAGCGCTGGAGGGACAACAACCGGGGAGCTGTTTTTT
TRBJ2-7 many TRBV11-2 NA CASSTGRSYEQYF TGTGCCAGCAGCACAGGGCGGAGCTACGAGCAGTACTTC
TRBJ2-7 few TRBV19 TRBD1 CASSLRTGFSYEQYF TGTGCCAGTAGTCTTCGGACAGGGTTTTCCTACGAGCAGTACTTC
TRBJ1-2 NA TRBV19 NA CASSVIIRDIGLRGYTF TGTGCCAGTAGTGTGATAATCCGGGACATCGGTCTGCGTGGCTACACCTTC
TRBJ2-2 many TRBV20-1 TRBD2 CSARGTSNTGELFF TGCAGTGCTAGAGGGACTAGCAACACCGGGGAGCTGTTTTTT
TRBJ2-5 many TRBV29-1 NA CSVRTPARQETQYF TGCAGCGTACGGACTCCTGCTCGACAAGAGACCCAGTACTTC
TRBJ2-7 many TRBV27 NA CASGYEQYF TGTGCCAGCGGCTACGAGCAGTACTTC
TRBJ2-7 many TRBV11-2 NA CASSLTPGSYEQYF TGTGCCAGCAGCTTAACCCCGGGCTCCTACGAGCAGTACTTC
TRBJ2-3 few TRBV7-8 NA CASSLDGGTQYF TGTGCCAGCAGCCTAGACGGGGGTACGCAGTATTTT
TRBJ2-2 many TRBV5-1 NA CASSYGGRTTGELFF TGCGCCAGCAGCTACGGGGGCCGTACCACCGGGGAGCTGTTTTTT
TRBJ2-2 many TRBV7-6 TRBD1 CASSLGGQHNTGELFF TGTGCCAGCAGCTTAGGGGGACAGCATAACACCGGGGAGCTGTTTTTT
TRBJ2-3 NA TRBV4-3 NA CASSSDFADTQYF TGCGCCAGCAGTTCGGACTTTGCCGATACGCAGTATTTT
TRBJ2-7 many TRBV7-6 NA CASSLSSRDEQYF TGTGCCAGCAGCTTATCTTCCAGGGACGAGCAGTACTTC
TRBJ2-7 many TRBV29-1 NA CSALPGVGYEQYF TGCAGCGCTTTACCAGGGGTCGGGTACGAGCAGTACTTC
TRBJ2-7 NA TRBV9 TRBD1 CASSHGQEPPLEQYF TGTGCCAGCAGCCACGGACAGGAGCCCCCCCTCGAGCAGTACTTC
TRBJ1-4 many TRBV28 NA CASSPPVGHNEKLFF TGTGCCAGCAGCCCACCGGTGGGCCATAATGAAAAACTGTTTTTT
TRBJ1-6 NA TRBV6-5 TRBD1 CASSLTGFNSYNSPLHF TGTGCCAGCAGCCTGACAGGGTTCAACTCCTATAATTCACCCCTCCACTTT
TRBJ2-5 few TRBV5-1 NA CASSPISRGPKTQYF TGCGCCAGCAGCCCGATATCGCGGGGGCCGAAGACCCAGTACTTC
TRBJ1-6 many TRBV12-3/TRBV12-4 NA CASSFGEVIHF TGTGCCAGCAGTTTCGGGGAGGTAATCCACTTT
TRBJ2-5 few TRBV7-2 NA CAGGIGGAGQETQYF TGTGCCGGGGGGATAGGGGGCGCTGGTCAAGAGACCCAGTACTTC
TRBJ1-6 NA TRBV7-8 NA CASSRSNSPLHF TGTGCCAGCAGCCGATCAAATTCACCCCTCCACTTT
TRBJ2-7 NA TRBV28 NA CASNPPGDGYEQYF TGTGCCAGCAATCCTCCCGGGGACGGCTACGAGCAGTACTTC
TRBJ2-7 NA TRBV21-1 NA CASSSPELEQYF TGTGCCAGCAGCTCACCCGAGCTCGAGCAGTACTTC
TRBJ2-7 many TRBV20-1 NA CSASSSAGSSYEQYF TGCAGTGCTAGCTCATCCGCGGGGAGCTCCTACGAGCAGTACTTC
TRBJ2-7 many TRBV28 TRBD2 CASSQGLAGAYEQYF TGTGCCAGCAGCCAAGGACTAGCGGGAGCCTACGAGCAGTACTTC
TRBJ2-5 many TRBV15 TRBD2 CATSKDLLAEPAEAQYF TGTGCCACCAGCAAAGACCTACTAGCGGAACCCGCGGAAGCCCAGTACTTC
TRBJ2-1 NA TRBV19 TRBD2 CASSLGTSGIRASYNEQFF TGTGCCAGTAGTCTCGGGACTAGCGGGATACGTGCGTCCTACAATGAGCAGTTCTTC
TRBJ1-6 few TRBV25-1 NA CASSEMLGSPLHF TGTGCCAGCAGTGAAATGTTGGGTTCACCCCTCCACTTT
TRBJ2-7 many TRBV6-1 NA CASRVAASYEQYF TGTGCCAGCAGGGTAGCGGCCTCCTACGAGCAGTACTTC
TRBJ2-1 many TRBV15 NA CATSRGAPRSNNEQFF TGTGCCACCAGTCGCGGGGCCCCTAGATCTAACAATGAGCAGTTCTTC
TRBJ2-3 many TRBV5-1 TRBD2 CASSPSGKTDTQYF TGCGCCAGCAGCCCCAGCGGGAAAACAGATACGCAGTATTTT
TRBJ2-5 NA TRBV20-1 NA CSASGAQETQYF TGCAGTGCTTCGGGGGCGCAAGAGACCCAGTACTTC